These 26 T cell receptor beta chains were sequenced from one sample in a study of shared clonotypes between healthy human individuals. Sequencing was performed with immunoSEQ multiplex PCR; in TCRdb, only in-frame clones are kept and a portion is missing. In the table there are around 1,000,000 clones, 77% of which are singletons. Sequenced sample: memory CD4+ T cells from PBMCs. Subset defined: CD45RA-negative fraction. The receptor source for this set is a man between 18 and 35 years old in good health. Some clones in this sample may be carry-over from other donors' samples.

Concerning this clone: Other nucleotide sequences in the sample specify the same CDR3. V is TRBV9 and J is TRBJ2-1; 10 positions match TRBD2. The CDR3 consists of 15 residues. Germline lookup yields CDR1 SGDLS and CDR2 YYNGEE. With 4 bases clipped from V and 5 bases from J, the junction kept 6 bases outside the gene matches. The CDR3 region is CASSPRTSGNNEQFF. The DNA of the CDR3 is TGTGCCAGCAGCCCCCGGACTAGCGGAAACAATGAGCAGTTCTTC.

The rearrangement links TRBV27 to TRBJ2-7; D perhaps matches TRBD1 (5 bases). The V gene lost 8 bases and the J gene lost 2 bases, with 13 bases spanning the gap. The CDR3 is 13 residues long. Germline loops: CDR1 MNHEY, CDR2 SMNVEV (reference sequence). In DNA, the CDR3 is TGTGCCAGCGGCGTAAAGGACACCTACGAGCAGTACTTC. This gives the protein CASGVKDTYEQYF.

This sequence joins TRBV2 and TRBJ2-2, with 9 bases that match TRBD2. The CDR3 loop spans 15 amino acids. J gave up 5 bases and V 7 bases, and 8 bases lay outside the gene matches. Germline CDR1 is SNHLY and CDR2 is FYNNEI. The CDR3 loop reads CASIQGTSGTGELFF. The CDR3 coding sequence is TGTGCCAGCATCCAAGGAACTAGCGGGACCGGGGAGCTGTTTTTT.

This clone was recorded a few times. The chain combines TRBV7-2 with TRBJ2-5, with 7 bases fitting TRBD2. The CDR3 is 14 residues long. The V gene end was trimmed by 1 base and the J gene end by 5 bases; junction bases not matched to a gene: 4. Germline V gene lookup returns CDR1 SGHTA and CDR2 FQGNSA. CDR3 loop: CASSLGLADETQYF. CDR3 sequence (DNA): TGTGCCAGCAGCTTAGGACTAGCCGACGAGACCCAGTACTTC.

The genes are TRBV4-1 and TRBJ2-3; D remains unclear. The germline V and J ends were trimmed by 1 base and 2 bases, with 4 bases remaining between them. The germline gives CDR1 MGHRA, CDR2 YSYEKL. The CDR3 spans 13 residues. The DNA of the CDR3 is TGCGCCAGCAGCCAAGGAATCACAGATACGCAGTATTTT. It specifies CASSQGITDTQYF.

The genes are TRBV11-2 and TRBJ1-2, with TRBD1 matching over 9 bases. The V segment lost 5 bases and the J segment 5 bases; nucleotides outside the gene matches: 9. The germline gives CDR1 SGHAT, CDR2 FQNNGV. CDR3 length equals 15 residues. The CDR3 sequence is CASSRGQGSGYGYTF. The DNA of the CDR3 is TGTGCCAGCAGCCGTGGACAGGGGAGTGGGTATGGCTACACCTTC. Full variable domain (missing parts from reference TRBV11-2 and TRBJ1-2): EAGVAQSPRYKIIEKRQSVAFWCNPISGHATLYWYQQILGQGPKLLIQFQNNGVVDDSQLPKDRFSAERLKGVDSTLKIQPAKLEDSAVYLCASSRGQGSGYGYTFGSGTRLTVV.

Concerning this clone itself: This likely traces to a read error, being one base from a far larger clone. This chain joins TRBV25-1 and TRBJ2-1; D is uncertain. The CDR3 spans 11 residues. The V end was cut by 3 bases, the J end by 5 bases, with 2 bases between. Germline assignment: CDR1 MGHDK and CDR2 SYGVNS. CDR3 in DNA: TGTGCCAGCAGTGATCACAATGAGCAGTTCTTC. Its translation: CASSDHNEQFF.

For the CDR3, the DNA is TGTGCCAGCAGCGCCACAGGTTTTACTGAAGCTTTCTTT. Translated, it gives CASSATGFTEAFF. The rearrangement uses TRBV5-6 and TRBJ1-1; possibly TRBD1 for D (5 bases). Looked up from germline, CDR1 is SGHDT and CDR2 is YYEEEE. The CDR3 loop spans 13 amino acids. Trimming took 4 bases from V and 5 from J, leaving 12 bases between them. The full variable domain, rest sourced from reference TRBV5-6 and TRBJ1-1, is DAGVTQSPTHLIKTRGQQVTLRCSPKSGHDTVSWYQQALGQGPQFIFQYYEEEERQRGNFPDRFSGHQFPNYSSELNVNALLLGDSALYLCASSATGFTEAFFGQGTRLTVV.

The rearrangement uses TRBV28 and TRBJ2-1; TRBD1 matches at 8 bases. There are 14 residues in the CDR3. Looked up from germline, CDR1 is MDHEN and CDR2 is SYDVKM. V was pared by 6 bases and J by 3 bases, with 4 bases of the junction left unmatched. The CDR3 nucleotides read TGTGCCAGCAGGCTCAGGGGGCTCTACAATGAGCAGTTCTTC. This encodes CASRLRGLYNEQFF. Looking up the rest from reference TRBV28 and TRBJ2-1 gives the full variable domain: DVKVTQSSRYLVKRTGEKVFLECVQDMDHENMFWYRQDPGLGLRLIYFSYDVKMKEKGDIPEGYSVSREKKERFSLILESASTNQTSMYLCASRLRGLYNEQFFGPGTRLTVL.

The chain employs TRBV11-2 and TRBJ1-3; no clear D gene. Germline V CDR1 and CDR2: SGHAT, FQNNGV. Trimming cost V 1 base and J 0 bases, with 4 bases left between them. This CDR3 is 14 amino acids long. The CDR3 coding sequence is TGTGCCAGCAGCTTAGGAATCTCTGGAAACACCATATATTTT. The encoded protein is CASSLGISGNTIYF.

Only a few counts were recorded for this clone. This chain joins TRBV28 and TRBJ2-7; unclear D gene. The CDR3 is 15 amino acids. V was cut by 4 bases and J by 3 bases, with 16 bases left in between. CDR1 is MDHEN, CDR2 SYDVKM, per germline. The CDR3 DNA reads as TGTGCCAGCAGTTCCTGGACGAGAAATTTCTACGAGCAGTACTTC. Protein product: CASSSWTRNFYEQYF.

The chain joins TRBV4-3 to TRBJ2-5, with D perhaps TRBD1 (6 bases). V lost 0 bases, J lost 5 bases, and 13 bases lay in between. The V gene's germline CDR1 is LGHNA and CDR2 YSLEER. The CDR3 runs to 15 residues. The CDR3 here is CASSQDYLGAETQYF. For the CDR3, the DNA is TGCGCCAGCAGCCAAGATTACCTGGGGGCGGAGACCCAGTACTTC.

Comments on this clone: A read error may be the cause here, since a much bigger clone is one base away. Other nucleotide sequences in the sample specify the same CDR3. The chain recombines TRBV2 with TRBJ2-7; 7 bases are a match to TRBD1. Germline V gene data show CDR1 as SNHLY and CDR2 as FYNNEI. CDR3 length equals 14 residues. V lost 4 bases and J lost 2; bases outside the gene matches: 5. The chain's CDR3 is CASSGGQGAYEQYF. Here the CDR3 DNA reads TGTGCCAGCAGTGGGGGGCAGGGGGCCTACGAGCAGTACTTC.

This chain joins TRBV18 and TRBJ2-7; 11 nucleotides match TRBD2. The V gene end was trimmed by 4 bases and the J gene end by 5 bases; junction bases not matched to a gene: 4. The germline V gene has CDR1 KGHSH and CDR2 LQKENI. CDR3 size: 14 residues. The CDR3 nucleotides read TGTGCCAGCTCACGGACTAGCGGGCCGCACGAGCAGTACTTC. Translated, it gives CASSRTSGPHEQYF. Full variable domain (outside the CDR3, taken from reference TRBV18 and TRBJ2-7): NAGVMQNPRHLVRRRGQEARLRCSPMKGHSHVYWYRQLPEEGLKFMVYLQKENIIDESGMPKERFSAEFPKEGPSILRIQQVVRGDSAAYFCASSRTSGPHEQYFGPGTRLTVT.

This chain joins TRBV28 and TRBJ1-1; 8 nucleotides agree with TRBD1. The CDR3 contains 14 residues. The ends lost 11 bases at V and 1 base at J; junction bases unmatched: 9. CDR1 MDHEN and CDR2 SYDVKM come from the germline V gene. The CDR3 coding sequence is TGTGCCGTCCGGCCAGGGGGCGCGAACACTGAAGCTTTCTTT. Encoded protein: CAVRPGGANTEAFF.

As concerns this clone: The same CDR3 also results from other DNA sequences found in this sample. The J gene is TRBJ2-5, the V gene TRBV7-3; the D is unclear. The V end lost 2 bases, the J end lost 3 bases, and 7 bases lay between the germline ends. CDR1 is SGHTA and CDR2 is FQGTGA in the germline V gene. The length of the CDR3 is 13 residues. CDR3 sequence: CASSLRREETQYF. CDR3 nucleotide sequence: TGTGCCAGCAGCTTACGCCGGGAAGAGACCCAGTACTTC.

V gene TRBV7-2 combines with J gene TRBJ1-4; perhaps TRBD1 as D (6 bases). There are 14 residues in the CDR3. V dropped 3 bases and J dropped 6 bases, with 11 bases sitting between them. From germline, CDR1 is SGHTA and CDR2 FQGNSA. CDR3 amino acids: CASSFGGGDEKLFF. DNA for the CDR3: TGTGCCAGCAGCTTTGGGGGGGGCGATGAAAAACTGTTTTTT.

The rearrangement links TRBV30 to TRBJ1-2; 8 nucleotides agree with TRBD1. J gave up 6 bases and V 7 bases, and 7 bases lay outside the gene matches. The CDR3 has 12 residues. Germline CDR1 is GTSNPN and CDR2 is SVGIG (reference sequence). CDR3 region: CALTGAYDGYTF. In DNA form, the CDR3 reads TGTGCCTTGACAGGGGCCTACGATGGCTACACCTTC.

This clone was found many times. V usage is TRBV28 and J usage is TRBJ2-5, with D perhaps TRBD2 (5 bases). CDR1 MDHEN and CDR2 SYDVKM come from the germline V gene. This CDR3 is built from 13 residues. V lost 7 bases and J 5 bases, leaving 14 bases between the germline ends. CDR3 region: CASTIPASETQYF. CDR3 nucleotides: TGTGCCAGCACCATTCCGGCTAGCGAGACCCAGTACTTC.

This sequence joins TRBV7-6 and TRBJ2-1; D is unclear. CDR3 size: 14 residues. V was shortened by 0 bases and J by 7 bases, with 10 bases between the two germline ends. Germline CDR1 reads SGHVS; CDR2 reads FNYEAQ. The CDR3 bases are TGTGCCAGCAGCTTAGCATCTCGCCGGAATGAGCAGTTCTTC. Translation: CASSLASRRNEQFF.

The CDR3 nucleotides are TGTGCCAGTAGACCTCCCCCCGGGACAGGGGGCTTCCTTCAGCCCCAGCATTTT. As protein: CASRPPPGTGGFLQPQHF. J is TRBJ1-5 and V is TRBV19; 12 bases align to TRBD1. Trimming took 6 bases from V and 6 from J; bases not matched to a gene: 15. In germline, CDR1 is LNHDA, CDR2 SQIVND (reference sequence). This CDR3 has 18 amino acids.

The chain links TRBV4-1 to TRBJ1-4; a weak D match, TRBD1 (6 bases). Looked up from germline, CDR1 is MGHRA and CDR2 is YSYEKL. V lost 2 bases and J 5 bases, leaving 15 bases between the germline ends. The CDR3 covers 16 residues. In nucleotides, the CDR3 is TGCGCCAGCAGCCAAAAAAGGCGGGACACGAATGAAAAACTGTTTTTT. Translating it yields CASSQKRRDTNEKLFF.

The CDR3 sequence: CASSATGGQPQHF. In DNA form, the CDR3 reads TGTGCCAGCAGCGCGACAGGGGGGCAGCCCCAGCATTTT. This chain uses TRBV9 with TRBJ1-5, with TRBD1 matching over 9 bases. The CDR3 totals 13 residues. V trimming: 3 bases; J trimming: 7 bases; junction bases outside the gene matches: 2. Germline assignment: CDR1 SGDLS and CDR2 YYNGEE.

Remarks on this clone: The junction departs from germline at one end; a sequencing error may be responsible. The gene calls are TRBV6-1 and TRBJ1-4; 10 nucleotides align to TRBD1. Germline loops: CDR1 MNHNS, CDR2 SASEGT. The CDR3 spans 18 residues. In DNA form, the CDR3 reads TGTGCCAGCAGTGAACATCGGGGACAGGGGAGACCTAATGAGAAACTGTTTTTT. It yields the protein CASSEHRGQGRPNEKLFF.

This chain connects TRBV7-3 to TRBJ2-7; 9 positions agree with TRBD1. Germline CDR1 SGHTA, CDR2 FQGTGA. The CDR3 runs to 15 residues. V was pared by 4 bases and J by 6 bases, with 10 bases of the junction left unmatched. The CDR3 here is CASSSASGQGFEQYF. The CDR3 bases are TGTGCCAGCAGCTCCGCCTCGGGACAGGGTTTCGAGCAGTACTTC.

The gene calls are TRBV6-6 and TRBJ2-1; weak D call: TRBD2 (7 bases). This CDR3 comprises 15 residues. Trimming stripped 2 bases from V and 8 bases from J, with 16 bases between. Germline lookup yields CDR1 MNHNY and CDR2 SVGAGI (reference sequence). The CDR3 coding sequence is TGTGCCAGCAGTTACCGCGGGAGCTACAGGGATGAGCAGTTCTTC. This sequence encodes CASSYRGSYRDEQFF.